The following is a TCR beta chain sequence with its context. The antigen is undetermined. The source of the sample is a study of OX40 agonist ivuxolimab in advanced cancers. Turning to the study itself: Ivuxolimab, an agonist antibody against OX40 (CD134), was given to patients. Patients receiving dose escalation had hepatocellular carcinoma, melanoma, renal cell or head and neck cancer. Study-wide results and caveats: Part of the nonresponder group also had normalized T-cell clonal expansion that was low.

The CDR3 covers 14 residues. V lost 10 bases and J lost 6; bases outside the gene matches: 8. Germline V lookup: CDR1 MDHEN, CDR2 SYDVKM. Only in-frame clones appear in the TCRdb table, and some are missing; sequencing was by immunoSEQ multiplex PCR. The sample lists around 12,000 clones; more than 75% were seen once. Sampling times: baseline, cycle 4 day 1, cycle 7 day 1. The origin of this receptor is an adult with an advanced solid tumor such as melanoma, head and neck, liver or kidney cancer. The chain recombines TRBV28 with TRBJ2-1; 11 bases agree with TRBD2. Sequenced material: CD4+ or CD8+ T cells sorted from blood, taken in a trial of the OX40 agonist ivuxolimab. In DNA form, the CDR3 reads TGTGCCACCATACGACTAGCGGGATTCAATGAGCAGTTCTTC. The encoded protein is CATIRLAGFNEQFF.